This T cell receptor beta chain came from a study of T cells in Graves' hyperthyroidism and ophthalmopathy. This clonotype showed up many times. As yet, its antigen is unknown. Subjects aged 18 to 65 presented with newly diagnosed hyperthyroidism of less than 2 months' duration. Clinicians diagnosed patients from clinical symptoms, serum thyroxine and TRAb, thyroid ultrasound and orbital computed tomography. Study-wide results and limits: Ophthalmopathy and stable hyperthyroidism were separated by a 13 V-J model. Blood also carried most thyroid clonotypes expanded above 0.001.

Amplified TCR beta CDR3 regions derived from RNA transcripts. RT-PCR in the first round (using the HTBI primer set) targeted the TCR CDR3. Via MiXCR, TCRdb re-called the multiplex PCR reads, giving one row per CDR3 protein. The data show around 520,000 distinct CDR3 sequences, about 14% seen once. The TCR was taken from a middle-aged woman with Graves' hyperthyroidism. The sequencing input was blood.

The CDR3 is CAWSTRDNQPQHF. In DNA form, the CDR3 reads TGTGCCTGGAGCACAAGGGACAATCAGCCCCAGCATTTT. This chain joins TRBV30 and TRBJ1-5; D not certain. The CDR3 covers 13 residues. Trimming left V 3 bases short and J 3 bases short, with 9 bases between. Looked up from germline, CDR1 is GTSNPN and CDR2 is SVGIG (reference sequence).